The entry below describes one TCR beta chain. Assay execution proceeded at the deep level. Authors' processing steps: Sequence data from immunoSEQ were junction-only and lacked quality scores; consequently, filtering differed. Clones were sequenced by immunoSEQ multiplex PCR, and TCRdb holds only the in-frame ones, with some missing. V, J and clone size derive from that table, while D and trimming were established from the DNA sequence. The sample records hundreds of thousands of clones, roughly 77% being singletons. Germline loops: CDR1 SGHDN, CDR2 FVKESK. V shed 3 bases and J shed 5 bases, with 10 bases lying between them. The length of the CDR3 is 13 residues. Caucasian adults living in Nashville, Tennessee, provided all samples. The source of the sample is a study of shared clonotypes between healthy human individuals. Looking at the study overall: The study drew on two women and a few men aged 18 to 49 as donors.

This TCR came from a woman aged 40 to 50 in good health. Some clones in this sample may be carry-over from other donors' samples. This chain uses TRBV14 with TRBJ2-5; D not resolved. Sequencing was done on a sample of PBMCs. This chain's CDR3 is CASSQIITETQYF. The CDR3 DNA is TGTGCCAGCAGCCAGATCATCACGGAGACCCAGTACTTC.